The 28 T cell receptor beta chains listed next were all sequenced from one sample in a study of a mutant IDH1 vaccine in newly diagnosed glioma. These TCRs are of unknown antigen specificity. Generated by immunoSEQ multiplex PCR, the TCRdb table keeps only in-frame clones and is missing some. This table has approximately 50,000 clones, roughly four fifths appearing once. Regarding time point: week 47, end of study. Doses of 300 ug of mutant IDH1 20-mer peptide were given with topical imiquimod. The input for sequencing was PBMCs, taken from a glioma patient whose treatment included an IDH1 peptide vaccine. The receptors shown here come from a woman in her fifties or sixties with glioma.

The chain recombines TRBV14 with TRBJ2-3; D is possibly TRBD1 or TRBD2 (6 bases each). Trimming left V 0 bases short and J 2 bases short, with 12 bases between. The CDR3 length is 16 residues. Germline V gene lookup returns CDR1 SGHDN and CDR2 FVKESK. CDR3 amino acids: CASSQDVGGFTDTQYF. DNA for the CDR3: TGTGCCAGCAGCCAAGATGTAGGGGGGTTCACAGATACGCAGTATTTT. The variable domain in full, completed from reference TRBV14 and TRBJ2-3, reads EAGVTQFPSHSVIEKGQTVTLRCDPISGHDNLYWYRRVMGKEIKFLLHFVKESKQDESGMPNNRFLAERTGGTYSTLKVQPAELEDSGVYFCASSQDVGGFTDTQYFGPGTRLTVL.

This rearrangement joins TRBV30 to TRBJ2-3; no clear D. Germline V gives CDR1 GTSNPN, CDR2 SVGIG (reference sequence). With 1 base removed from V and 5 bases from J, the gap between germline ends came to 7 bases. The CDR3 has 12 residues. The CDR3 DNA sequence: TGTGCCTGGAGTGGCGGTATAGATACGCAGTATTTT. Its protein product is CAWSGGIDTQYF.

The gene calls are TRBV27 and TRBJ2-3; D is ambiguous. V lost 2 bases and J 0 bases, leaving 15 bases between the germline ends. The CDR3 totals 17 residues. The germline V gene has CDR1 MNHEY and CDR2 SMNVEV (reference sequence). In nucleotides, the CDR3 is TGTGCCAGCAGTTTAAGGGTTGTTGGTACTAGCACAGATACGCAGTATTTT. This sequence encodes CASSLRVVGTSTDTQYF.

Only a few counts were recorded for this clone. The chain couples TRBV29-1 to TRBJ1-1; TRBD1 might be the D (6 bases). The length of the CDR3 is 12 residues. Trimming pared 4 bases from V and 4 bases from J, leaving 10 bases between. In germline, CDR1 is SQVTM, CDR2 ANQGSEA. CDR3 DNA: TGCAGCGTTGTAGGGGGTGTCACTGAAGCTTTCTTT. Amino acids: CSVVGGVTEAFF. Full variable domain (missing parts from reference TRBV29-1 and TRBJ1-1): SAVISQKPSRDICQRGTSLTIQCQVDSQVTMMFWYRQQPGQSLTLIATANQGSEATYESGFVIDKFPISRPNLTFSTLTVSNMSPEDSSIYLCSVVGGVTEAFFGQGTRLTVV.

The J gene is TRBJ1-1, the V gene TRBV5-1; weak D call: TRBD1 (5 bases). The CDR3 runs 13 residues. The germline CDR1 and CDR2 sequences are SGHRS and YFSETQ. The V gene lost 8 bases and the J gene lost 0 bases, with 11 bases spanning the gap. In nucleotides, the CDR3 is TGCGCCAGTGGGGCAGCTTTGAACACTGAAGCTTTCTTT. This translates into CASGAALNTEAFF.

This chain uses TRBV4-3 with TRBJ1-5; 7 bases match TRBD1. This CDR3 contains 15 residues. Germline lookup yields CDR1 LGHNA and CDR2 YSLEER. After removal of 4 bases from V and 1 base from J, the junction contained 4 bases not matched to a gene. The chain's CDR3 is CASSREDRSNQPQHF. CDR3 bases: TGCGCCAGCAGCCGAGAGGACAGGAGCAATCAGCCCCAGCATTTT.

The rearrangement links TRBV19 to TRBJ1-1; D is undetermined. CDR3 size: 13 residues. CDR1 is LNHDA and CDR2 is SQIVND in the germline V gene (reference sequence). V was clipped by 6 bases and J by 1 base, with 9 bases between them. In nucleotides, the CDR3 is TGTGCCAGTAGCCTACATGGGAACACTGAAGCTTTCTTT. The encoded protein is CASSLHGNTEAFF.

This clone was seen just once. This rearrangement joins TRBV2 to TRBJ1-5; 7 nucleotides match TRBD1. CDR3 size: 13 residues. The V gene end was trimmed by 5 bases and the J gene end by 7 bases; junction bases not matched to a gene: 5. The germline gives CDR1 SNHLY, CDR2 FYNNEI. The CDR3 protein is CASSYRGGQPQHF. Here the CDR3 DNA reads TGTGCCAGCAGTTACAGGGGAGGCCAGCCCCAGCATTTT.

The chain employs TRBV30 and TRBJ2-7, with D possibly TRBD1 on 6 matching bases. The V gene lost 2 bases and the J gene lost 6 bases, with 11 bases spanning the gap. Per the germline V gene, CDR1 is GTSNPN and CDR2 is SVGIG (reference sequence). CDR3 length: 12 amino acids. CDR3 sequence (DNA): TGTGCCTGGAGTTCACAGGGCAGCGAGCAGTACTTC. This translates into CAWSSQGSEQYF.

The chain is built from TRBV5-1 and TRBJ2-7; 7 bases align to TRBD1. This CDR3 has 13 amino acids. V gave up 7 bases and J gave up 9 bases; unmatched junction bases: 13. CDR1 is SGHRS, CDR2 YFSETQ, per germline. Here the CDR3 reads CASRNGQERGQYF. DNA for the CDR3: TGCGCCAGCCGGAACGGACAGGAACGGGGGCAGTACTTC. Variable domain in full (rest from reference TRBV5-1 and TRBJ2-7): KAGVTQTPRYLIKTRGQQVTLSCSPISGHRSVSWYQQTPGQGLQFLFEYFSETQRNKGNFPGRFSGRQFSNSRSEMNVSTLELGDSALYLCASRNGQERGQYFGPGTRLTVT.

The chain carries TRBV2 and TRBJ2-5, with 10 bases that match TRBD2. Germline V gene sequence: CDR1 SNHLY, CDR2 FYNNEI. V was pared by 2 bases and J by 4 bases, with 1 base of the junction left unmatched. This CDR3 is 14 amino acids long. The CDR3 sequence is CASSETSGAETQYF. The CDR3 DNA sequence: TGTGCCAGCAGTGAAACTAGCGGGGCAGAGACCCAGTACTTC.

This sequence joins TRBV19 and TRBJ1-2; D is unresolved. CDR3 length equals 13 residues. Germline CDR1 LNHDA, CDR2 SQIVND (reference sequence). V was trimmed by 1 base and J by 6 bases, leaving 9 bases between them. The CDR3 DNA reads as TGTGCCAGTAGTATAGCGGGTCTCGATGGCTACACCTTC. Its translation is CASSIAGLDGYTF. The full variable domain, rest sourced from reference TRBV19 and TRBJ1-2, is DGGITQSPKYLFRKEGQNVTLSCEQNLNHDAMYWYRQDPGQGLRLIYYSQIVNDFQKGDIAEGYSVSREKKESFPLTVTSAQKNPTAFYLCASSIAGLDGYTFGSGTRLTVV.

The CDR3 coding sequence is TGTGCCATCAGTGAGCAGGCCCTGAACACTGAAGCTTTCTTT. It yields the protein CAISEQALNTEAFF. The rearrangement uses TRBV10-3 and TRBJ1-1; D is uncertain. Deletions cut 2 bases from V and 0 bases from J, with 7 bases between. The CDR3 extends over 14 amino acids. Germline-derived CDR1 and CDR2 are ENHRY and SYGVKD.

The chain links TRBV7-8 to TRBJ1-2; possible D gene TRBD1, 6 bases. This CDR3 has 15 amino acids. The ends were cut back, 5 bases at V and 6 bases at J, with 19 bases in the middle. Germline V gives CDR1 SGHVS, CDR2 FQNEAQ. The CDR3 loop is CASSERGRALDGYTF. DNA of the CDR3: TGTGCCAGCAGCGAAAGGGGGAGGGCCCTCGATGGCTACACCTTC.

V is TRBV2 and J is TRBJ1-5, with 7 bases that match TRBD1. The length of the CDR3 is 14 residues. After removal of 5 bases from V and 6 bases from J, the junction contained 7 bases not matched to a gene. The germline gives CDR1 SNHLY, CDR2 FYNNEI. The CDR3 here is CASSSDREIQPQHF. The CDR3 DNA is TGTGCCAGCAGTTCTGACAGGGAGATTCAGCCCCAGCATTTT. The full variable domain, rest sourced from reference TRBV2 and TRBJ1-5, is EPEVTQTPSHQVTQMGQEVILRCVPISNHLYFYWYRQILGQKVEFLVSFYNNEISEKSEIFDDQFSVERPDGSNFTLKIRSTKLEDSAMYFCASSSDREIQPQHFGDGTRLSIL.

This clone was counted once. V and J are TRBV5-6 and TRBJ2-7; D unclear. CDR3 length: 13 amino acids. Germline V lookup: CDR1 SGHDT, CDR2 YYEEEE. V gave up 1 base and J gave up 1 base, with 6 bases separating them. The CDR3 sequence: CASSLYASYEQYF. CDR3 DNA sequence: TGTGCCAGCAGCTTGTACGCATCCTACGAGCAGTACTTC.

The rearrangement links TRBV19 to TRBJ2-1; D may be TRBD2 (5 bases). The CDR3 consists of 16 residues. V gave up 7 bases and J gave up 2 bases, with 18 bases separating them. Germline V gene data show CDR1 as LNHDA and CDR2 as SQIVND (reference sequence). CDR3 DNA sequence: TGTGCCAGTAAAGAGGTTGGACTTCCAACCTACAATGAGCAGTTCTTC. Translating gives CASKEVGLPTYNEQFF.

The chain links TRBV18 to TRBJ1-3, with TRBD1 matching 8 bases. This CDR3 comprises 17 residues. CDR1 KGHSH and CDR2 LQKENI come from the germline V gene. V shed 2 bases and J 3 bases; nucleotides not matched to a gene: 9. CDR3: CASSPTPQGAGGNTIYF. The DNA of the CDR3 is TGTGCCAGCTCACCAACTCCGCAGGGGGCAGGTGGAAACACCATATATTTT.

The chain uses TRBV5-1 and TRBJ2-2; D call uncertain. V was trimmed by 6 bases and J by 1 base, leaving 16 bases between them. Germline V gene data show CDR1 as SGHRS and CDR2 as YFSETQ. This CDR3 has 16 residues. The CDR3, as DNA: TGCGCCAGCAATCTGCAAGCCCATCTGAACACCGGGGAGCTGTTTTTT. Protein: CASNLQAHLNTGELFF.

The chain uses TRBV30 and TRBJ2-3; a weak D match, TRBD1 (5 bases). This CDR3 has 14 amino acids. Germline values: CDR1 GTSNPN, CDR2 SVGIG (reference sequence). V dropped 3 bases and J dropped 1 base, with 11 bases sitting between them. The CDR3 sequence: CAWRLTARTDTQYF. CDR3 DNA: TGTGCCTGGAGATTGACAGCCCGCACAGATACGCAGTATTTT.

V usage is TRBV7-9 and J usage is TRBJ2-6; maybe TRBD1 (6 bases). Trimming stripped 5 bases from V and 5 bases from J, with 16 bases between. The CDR3 is made up of 16 amino acids. Germline CDR1 SEHNR, CDR2 FQNEAQ (reference sequence). CDR3 sequence reads: CASSRTTGQWANVLTF. CDR3 nucleotide sequence: TGTGCCAGCAGCCGAACAACAGGGCAATGGGCCAACGTCCTGACTTTC.

CDR3 nucleotides: TGTGCCAGCTACCAACAGGGTTTGTCTGGCTACACCTTC. Protein sequence: CASYQQGLSGYTF. The chain recombines TRBV2 with TRBJ1-2; a weak D match, TRBD1 (6 bases). Trimming took off 8 bases at V and 7 bases at J, with 17 bases between the two ends. Per germline, CDR1 SNHLY and CDR2 FYNNEI. This CDR3 spans 13 amino acids. Full variable domain (rest looked up from reference TRBV2 and TRBJ1-2): EPEVTQTPSHQVTQMGQEVILRCVPISNHLYFYWYRQILGQKVEFLVSFYNNEISEKSEIFDDQFSVERPDGSNFTLKIRSTKLEDSAMYFCASYQQGLSGYTFGSGTRLTVV.

This CDR3 is CATQTPNRDYGGYTF. CDR3 nucleotide sequence: TGTGCCACACAGACACCTAACCGCGACTATGGTGGCTACACCTTC. The chain couples TRBV19 to TRBJ1-2; D remains ambiguous. The germline V gene encodes CDR1 LNHDA and CDR2 SQIVND (reference sequence). This CDR3 comprises 15 residues. V lost 10 bases to trimming and J lost 7 bases, with 25 bases between them.

This rearrangement joins TRBV7-2 to TRBJ1-1, with a possible D match to TRBD1 (6 bases). Per the germline V gene, CDR1 is SGHTA and CDR2 is FQGNSA. Deletions cut 10 bases from V and 2 bases from J, with 17 bases between. The CDR3 loop spans 14 amino acids. CDR3 in amino acids: CAIRMRQANTEAFF. CDR3 sequence (DNA): TGTGCCATCCGGATGCGACAGGCTAACACTGAAGCTTTCTTT.

This clone was observed a single time. The gene calls are TRBV5-1 and TRBJ2-6, with TRBD1 as a possible D gene (5 bases). The CDR3 length is 14 residues. Trimming took 3 bases from V and 5 from J, leaving 9 bases between them. Germline V CDR1 and CDR2: SGHRS, YFSETQ. The CDR3 region is CASSSQVRANVLTF. As DNA, the CDR3 is TGCGCCAGCAGCTCACAGGTTCGGGCCAACGTCCTGACTTTC.

This clone was seen only once. The chain joins TRBV10-3 to TRBJ2-7; either TRBD1 or TRBD2 may fit D (5 bases each). Germline CDR1 reads ENHRY; CDR2 reads SYGVKD. This CDR3 comprises 16 residues. V lost 4 bases to trimming and J lost 2 bases, with 18 bases between them. This chain's CDR3 is CAISVEPGTVAYEQYF. The CDR3 bases are TGTGCCATCAGTGTCGAACCCGGGACGGTGGCCTACGAGCAGTACTTC.

The rearrangement links TRBV27 to TRBJ1-1; D uncertain. V was clipped by 9 bases and J by 4 bases, with 18 bases between them. Germline lookup yields CDR1 MNHEY and CDR2 SMNVEV (reference sequence). This CDR3 region has 14 residues. The CDR3 is CASLTPGSGTEAFF. CDR3 in DNA: TGTGCCAGTCTAACGCCGGGTTCGGGCACTGAAGCTTTCTTT.

DNA of the CDR3: TGTGCCAGCAGCTTGATCACCTACGAAGCTTTCTTT. Its protein product is CASSLITYEAFF. The gene calls are TRBV5-4 and TRBJ1-1, with D uncertain. Germline V gene data show CDR1 as SGHNT and CDR2 as YYREEE (reference sequence). Trimming cost V 1 base and J 8 bases, with 9 bases left between them. CDR3 size: 12 residues.